This T cell receptor beta chain was recovered during a study of graft-versus-host responses after intestinal transplantation. Study-level information: Isolated intestinal, liver-intestinal, or multivisceral transplants were what recipients had. Each patient got anti-thymocyte globulin induction, then tacrolimus and steroids for around three years.

This table comes from immunoSEQ multiplex PCR, and its TCRdb copy is limited to in-frame clones, with some not included. The sample consists of about 100,000 clones, over 75% of them appearing once. With respect to this clone: The antigen remains undetermined.

Notes on the study in general: Recipient marrow harbored GvH clones, some of which surfaced first in ileum or blood. Patients who carried graft-donor T cell macrochimerism also had high graft-versus-host to host-versus-graft clonal ratios in their allografts.

From germline, CDR1 is SGHDT and CDR2 YYEEEE. The length of the CDR3 is 15 residues. V was cut by 4 bases and J by 5 bases, with 16 bases left in between. Sequenced material: unstimulated CD4+ T cells sorted from spleen or lymph node cells, taken before transplant. This clonotype was obtained from a human donor who was the organ donor for an intestinal transplant. The rearrangement uses TRBV5-6 and TRBJ1-5; possible D gene TRBD1, 6 bases. CDR3 coding DNA: TGTGCCAGCAGCAGGGGGGATGTGGGGGATCAGCCCCAGCATTTT. Its protein product is CASSRGDVGDQPQHF.